This T cell receptor beta chain was profiled in a study of cytomegalovirus exposure and HLA in healthy donors. At the level of the study: The roughly 120 million unique TCR beta sequences, from roughly 180 million T cells, were found by an earlier analysis.

Regarding this clone: Its antigen is undetermined. This same CDR3 is encoded by further DNA sequences in the sample.

Study findings and constraints: TCR beta chains numbering 164 were designated cytomegalovirus-associated.

CDR3 size: 13 residues. V shed 3 bases, J shed 6 bases, and the junction held 2 bases outside the gene matches. Germline CDR1 is SQVTM and CDR2 is ANQGSEA. The primer mix had 60 Vbeta and 13 Jbeta primers. The method was immunoSEQ multiplex PCR; TCRdb's version includes in-frame clones alone and lacks a portion of them. The table includes hundreds of thousands of clones, about 79% detected once. The TCR originated in a male donor in good health and CMV-seronegative. The rearrangement uses TRBV29-1 and TRBJ2-1; 10 positions match TRBD1. Sequenced input: PBMCs. The CDR3 bases are TGCAGCGTTGAGAGGACAGGGGGCAATGAGCAGTTCTTC. This encodes CSVERTGGNEQFF.